These 2 T cell receptor beta chains share one sample of origin, sequenced in a study of cytotoxic CD8 clonotypes in ibrutinib-treated CLL. Clones were sequenced by immunoSEQ multiplex PCR, and TCRdb holds only the in-frame ones, with some missing. The sample holds 45,000 or so clones, around three fifths seen once. Material: PBMCs, obtained after 24 months of ibrutinib treatment. These receptors originate from a human donor with chronic lymphocytic leukemia.

This clone was seen only a few times. This chain uses TRBV7-9 with TRBJ2-5; D not certain. This CDR3 is built from 13 residues. Germline-derived CDR1 and CDR2 are SEHNR and FQNEAQ (reference sequence). V gave up 10 bases and J gave up 7 bases, with 19 bases separating them. The CDR3 here is CATAAYILGTQYF. As DNA, the CDR3 is TGTGCCACTGCGGCGTATATCCTGGGGACCCAGTACTTC.

In this sample, this clone turned up once. The chain recombines TRBV4-2 with TRBJ1-1, with D maybe TRBD1 (6 bases). The germline V and J ends were trimmed by 7 bases and 5 bases, with 23 bases remaining between them. The CDR3 is made up of 16 amino acids. Germline V gene sequence: CDR1 LGHNA, CDR2 YNFKEQ. CDR3 DNA: TGTGCCAGCAACCACGGACATGGGGCCGACAGGACTGAAGCTTTCTTT. The encoded protein is CASNHGHGADRTEAFF.